Listed below are T cell receptor beta chains from one sample, sequenced in a study of OX40 agonist ivuxolimab in advanced cancers. The assay was immunoSEQ multiplex PCR, and TCRdb's table has in-frame clones only and misses some. The sample shows under 60,000 clones, 70% to 90% of them seen only once. Sequencing used CD4+ or CD8+ T cells sorted from blood, obtained in a trial of the OX40 agonist ivuxolimab. These receptors were taken from an adult with an advanced solid tumor such as melanoma, head and neck, liver or kidney cancer. CDR3s include the opening cysteine and the closing phenylalanine or tryptophan. A D gene is named only where the DNA matches it firmly. The listing skips clone size in some rows; elsewhere it reads once, few, many or a size class.

TRBJ2-3,TRBD2,TRBV7-3,-,TGTGCCAGCAGCCAGGGGTTGACTAGCGGTAGCACAGATACGCAGTATTTT,CASSQGLTSGSTDTQYF
TRBJ2-3,-,TRBV27,few,TGTGCCAGCGGACGAGGCACAGATACGCAGTATTTT,CASGRGTDTQYF
TRBJ1-1,-,TRBV7-9,-,TGTGCCAGCGAGGGAAGGGTGAAGAACACTGAAGCTTTCTTT,CASEGRVKNTEAFF
TRBJ1-1,-,TRBV27,-,TGTGCCAGCAGTTTATCAGTGAACACTGAAGCTTTCTTT,CASSLSVNTEAFF
TRBJ2-3,-,TRBV4-1,-,TGCGCCAGCAGCCTCACTACGCTAGATACGCAGTATTTT,CASSLTTLDTQYF
TRBJ1-5,-,TRBV5-6,-,TGTACCAGCAGCTTAGGGCAGTATAGCAATCAGCCCCAGCATTTT,CTSSLGQYSNQPQHF
TRBJ2-7,TRBD1,TRBV28,-,TGTGCCAGCAGGCCGCCGGGACAGGCACTCTCCTACGAGCAGTACTTC,CASRPPGQALSYEQYF
TRBJ2-1,TRBD2,TRBV5-6,-,TGTGCCAGCACCCGATGGGCGGGAGCCAATGAGCAGTTCTTC,CASTRWAGANEQFF
TRBJ1-5,-,TRBV21-1,-,TGTGCCAGCAGCAAAGAGGATCAGCCCCAGCATTTT,CASSKEDQPQHF
TRBJ2-2,TRBD1,TRBV11-3,-,TGTGCCAGCAGCCGGACAGGGGCGAACACCGGGGAGCTGTTTTTT,CASSRTGANTGELFF
TRBJ2-1,TRBD1,TRBV19,-,TGTGCCAGTAGTACCAGGGGGCGCAATCTTGAGCAGTTCTTC,CASSTRGRNLEQFF
TRBJ2-1,TRBD1,TRBV10-3,-,TGTGCCAGCAGTTTCGGGGACAGGGGGCTATACAATGAGCAGTTCTTC,CASSFGDRGLYNEQFF
TRBJ2-7,-,TRBV29-1,-,TGCACGGTCAGAGGAAGCAGGGCTTACGAGCAGTACTTC,CTVRGSRAYEQYF
TRBJ1-5,-,TRBV6-1,-,TGTGCCAGCAGTGCTTCCGCGGGGGCTAGCAATCAGCCCCAGCATTTT,CASSASAGASNQPQHF
TRBJ2-3,TRBD1,TRBV4-2,-,TGTGCCAGCAGCCCAACAAACCGACAGGGGAGCACAGATACGCAGTATTTT,CASSPTNRQGSTDTQYF
TRBJ2-3,-,TRBV25-1,few,TGTGCCAGCAGTCCCGTAAGATCGGGCCTTAGCACAGATACGCAGTATTTT,CASSPVRSGLSTDTQYF
TRBJ2-2,-,TRBV19,-,TGTGCCAGTAGTATCCCTATTAGGCCAGGGAACACCGGGGAGCTGTTTTTT,CASSIPIRPGNTGELFF
TRBJ2-7,TRBD2,TRBV28,few,TGTGCCAGCATTACTAGCGCCAAAAGCTACGAGCAGTACTTC,CASITSAKSYEQYF
TRBJ2-5,-,TRBV20-1,-,TGCAGTGCTCCCGAGACCCAGTACTTC,CSAPETQYF
TRBJ1-2,-,TRBV4-1,-,TGCGCCAGCAGCCAAGATAACGGCAAGGGAACCTATGGCTACACCTTC,CASSQDNGKGTYGYTF
TRBJ1-5,TRBD1,TRBV9,-,TGTGCCAGCAGCCGTGGACAGGGGGGCAATCAGCCCCAGCATTTT,CASSRGQGGNQPQHF
TRBJ2-5,-,TRBV25-1,-,TGTGCCAGCAGTGAAGGAGGGGCGCACGAGGAGACCCAGTACTTC,CASSEGGAHEETQYF
TRBJ2-3,TRBD2,TRBV27,few,TGTGCCAGCAGTTCACTAGCGGCTAGCACAGATACGCAGTATTTT,CASSSLAASTDTQYF
TRBJ2-3,-,TRBV6-1,-,TGTGCCAGCCTCGGACACCGGGCGGCGGATACGCAGTATTTT,CASLGHRAADTQYF
TRBJ2-5,-,TRBV7-6,-,TGTGCCAGCAGCTTAGGGGGGAGCCGGACGGAGACCCAGTACTTC,CASSLGGSRTETQYF
TRBJ2-1,-,TRBV29-1,-,TGCAGCGTTGAGAGTAGCGGCTACAATGAGCAGTTCTTC,CSVESSGYNEQFF
TRBJ1-2,TRBD1,TRBV6-5,few,TGTGCCAGCAGCCACGGACAGGGCCAAGGAACCTTC,CASSHGQGQGTF
TRBJ2-7,-,TRBV28,once,TGTGCCTCCCAGCCGTGGGGCTACGAGCAGTACTTC,CASQPWGYEQYF